The clone carrying this T cell receptor (beta chain) was seen a few times. This sample was taken from a study of blood T cell repertoires in COVID-19. Some clones are missing from TCRdb's copy, which holds only in-frame ones; the method was immunoSEQ multiplex PCR. The sample lists 350,000 to 400,000 clones, roughly 90% occurring once. The CDR3 runs to 13 residues. The germline V gene encodes CDR1 SEHNR and CDR2 FQNEAQ (reference sequence). With V trimmed by 5 bases and J by 7 bases, 7 bases remained unmatched. The sequenced material came from peripheral blood. The chain is built from TRBV7-9 and TRBJ2-7; 8 bases are a match to TRBD2. This sequence originates from a woman under 40 with COVID-19, enrolled during active disease. The CDR3 reads CASSPPGGPEQYF. For the CDR3, the DNA is TGTGCCAGCAGCCCCCCGGGGGGGCCTGAGCAGTACTTC.